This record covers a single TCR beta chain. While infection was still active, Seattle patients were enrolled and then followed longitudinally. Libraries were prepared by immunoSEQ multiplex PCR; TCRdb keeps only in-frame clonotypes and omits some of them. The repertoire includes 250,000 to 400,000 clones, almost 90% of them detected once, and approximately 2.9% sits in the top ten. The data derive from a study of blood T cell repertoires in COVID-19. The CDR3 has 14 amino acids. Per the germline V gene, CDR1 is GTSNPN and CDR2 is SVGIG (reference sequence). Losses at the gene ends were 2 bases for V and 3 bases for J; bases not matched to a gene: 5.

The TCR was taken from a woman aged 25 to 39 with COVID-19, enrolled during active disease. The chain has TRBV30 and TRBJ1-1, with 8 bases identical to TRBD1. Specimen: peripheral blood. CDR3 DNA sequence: TGTGCCTGGAGTATCGGACAGGGCGACACTGAAGCTTTCTTT. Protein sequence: CAWSIGQGDTEAFF.